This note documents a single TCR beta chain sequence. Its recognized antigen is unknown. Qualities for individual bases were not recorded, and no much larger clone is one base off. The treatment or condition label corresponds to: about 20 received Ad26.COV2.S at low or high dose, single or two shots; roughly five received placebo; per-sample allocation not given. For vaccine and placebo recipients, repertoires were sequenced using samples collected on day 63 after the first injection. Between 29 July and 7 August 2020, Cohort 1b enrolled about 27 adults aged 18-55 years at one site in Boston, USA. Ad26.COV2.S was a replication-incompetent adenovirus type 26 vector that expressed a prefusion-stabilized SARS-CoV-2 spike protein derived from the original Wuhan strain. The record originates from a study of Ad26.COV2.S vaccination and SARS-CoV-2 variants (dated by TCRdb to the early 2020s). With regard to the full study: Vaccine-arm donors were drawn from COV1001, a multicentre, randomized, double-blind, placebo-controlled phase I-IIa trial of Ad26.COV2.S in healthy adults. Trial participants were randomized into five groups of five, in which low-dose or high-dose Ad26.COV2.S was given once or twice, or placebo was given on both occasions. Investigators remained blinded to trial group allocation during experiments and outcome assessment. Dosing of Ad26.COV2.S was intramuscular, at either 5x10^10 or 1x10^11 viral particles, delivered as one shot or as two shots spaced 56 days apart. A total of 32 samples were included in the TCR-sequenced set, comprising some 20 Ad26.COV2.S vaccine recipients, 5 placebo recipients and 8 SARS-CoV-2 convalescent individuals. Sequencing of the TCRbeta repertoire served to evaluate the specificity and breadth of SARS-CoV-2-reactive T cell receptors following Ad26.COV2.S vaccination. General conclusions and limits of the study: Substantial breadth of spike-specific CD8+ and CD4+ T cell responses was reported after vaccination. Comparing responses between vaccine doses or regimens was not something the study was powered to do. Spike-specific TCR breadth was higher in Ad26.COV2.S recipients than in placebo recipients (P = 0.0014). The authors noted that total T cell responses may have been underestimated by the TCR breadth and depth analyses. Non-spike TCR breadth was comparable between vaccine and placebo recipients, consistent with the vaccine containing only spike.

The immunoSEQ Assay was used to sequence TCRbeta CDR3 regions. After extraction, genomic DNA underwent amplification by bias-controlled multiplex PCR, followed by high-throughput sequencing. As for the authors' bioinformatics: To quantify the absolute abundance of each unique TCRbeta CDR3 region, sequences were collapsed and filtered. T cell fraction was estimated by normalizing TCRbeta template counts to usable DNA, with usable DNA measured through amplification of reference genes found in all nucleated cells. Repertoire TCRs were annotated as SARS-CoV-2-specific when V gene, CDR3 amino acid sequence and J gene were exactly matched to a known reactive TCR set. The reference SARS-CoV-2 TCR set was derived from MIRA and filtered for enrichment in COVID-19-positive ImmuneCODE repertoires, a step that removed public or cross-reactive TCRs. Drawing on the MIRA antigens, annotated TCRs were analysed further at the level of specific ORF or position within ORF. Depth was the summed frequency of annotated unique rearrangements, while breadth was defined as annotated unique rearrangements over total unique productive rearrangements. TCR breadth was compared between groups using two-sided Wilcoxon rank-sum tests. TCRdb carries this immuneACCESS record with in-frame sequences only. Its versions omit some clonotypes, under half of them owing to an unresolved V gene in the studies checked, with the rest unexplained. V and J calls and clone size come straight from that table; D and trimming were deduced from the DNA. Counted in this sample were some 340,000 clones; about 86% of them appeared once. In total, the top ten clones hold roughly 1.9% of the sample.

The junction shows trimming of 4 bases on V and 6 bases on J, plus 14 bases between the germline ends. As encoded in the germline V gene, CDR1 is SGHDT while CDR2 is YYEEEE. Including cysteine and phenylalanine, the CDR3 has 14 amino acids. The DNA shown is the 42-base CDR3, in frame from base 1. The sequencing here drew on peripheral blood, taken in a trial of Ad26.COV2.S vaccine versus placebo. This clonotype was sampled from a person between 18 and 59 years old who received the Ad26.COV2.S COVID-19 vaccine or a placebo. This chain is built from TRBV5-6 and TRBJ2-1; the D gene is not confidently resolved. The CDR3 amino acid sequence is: CASSRQQGFNEQFF. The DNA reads TGTGCCAGCAGCCGGCAACAAGGGTTCAATGAGCAGTTCTTC.